The entry that follows covers one T cell receptor beta chain sequence. What it binds is unknown. Patients had blood sampled at baseline and again on cycle 4 day 1 and cycle 7 day 1. The record originates from a study of OX40 agonist ivuxolimab in advanced cancers. Study as a whole: Two patients with cutaneous melanoma and one with hepatocellular carcinoma, three in total, showed partial responses. Study-level results: CD8+ T cells were the subset that, on average, had more expanded clones than CD4+.

This CDR3 has 14 residues. V dropped 6 bases and J dropped 1 base, with 13 bases sitting between them. The germline CDR1 and CDR2 sequences are SNHLY and FYNNEI. Using immunoSEQ multiplex PCR, the repertoire was profiled, and TCRdb retains in-frame clones only, with some absent. The sample holds about 91,000 clones, about 85% seen once. The clonotype comes from an adult with an advanced solid tumor such as melanoma, head and neck, liver or kidney cancer. The chain has TRBV2 and TRBJ2-7, with D possibly matching TRBD2 (6 bases). Sequences were derived from CD4+ or CD8+ T cells sorted from blood, sampled in a trial of the OX40 agonist ivuxolimab. This CDR3 reads CASSQIGGSYEQYF. DNA of the CDR3: TGTGCCAGCAGCCAGATCGGGGGATCCTACGAGCAGTACTTC.